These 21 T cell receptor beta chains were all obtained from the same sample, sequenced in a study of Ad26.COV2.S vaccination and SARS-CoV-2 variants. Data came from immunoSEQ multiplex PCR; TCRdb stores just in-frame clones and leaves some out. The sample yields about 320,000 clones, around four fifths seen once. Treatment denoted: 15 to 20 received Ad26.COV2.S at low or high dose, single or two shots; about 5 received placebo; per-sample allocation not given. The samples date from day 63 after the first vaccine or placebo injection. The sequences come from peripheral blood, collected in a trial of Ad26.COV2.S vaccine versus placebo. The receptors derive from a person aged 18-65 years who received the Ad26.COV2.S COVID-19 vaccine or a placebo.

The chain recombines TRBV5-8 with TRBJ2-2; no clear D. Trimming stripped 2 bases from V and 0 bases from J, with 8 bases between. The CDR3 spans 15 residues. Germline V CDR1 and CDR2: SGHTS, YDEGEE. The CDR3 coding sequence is TGTGCCAGCAGCTTTAGGCAAGCGAACACCGGGGAGCTGTTTTTT. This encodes CASSFRQANTGELFF. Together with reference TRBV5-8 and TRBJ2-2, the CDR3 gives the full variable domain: EAGVTQSPTHLIKTRGQQATLRCSPISGHTSVYWYQQALGLGLQFLLWYDEGEERNRGNFPPRFSGRQFPNYSSELNVNALELEDSALYLCASSFRQANTGELFFGEGSRLTVL.

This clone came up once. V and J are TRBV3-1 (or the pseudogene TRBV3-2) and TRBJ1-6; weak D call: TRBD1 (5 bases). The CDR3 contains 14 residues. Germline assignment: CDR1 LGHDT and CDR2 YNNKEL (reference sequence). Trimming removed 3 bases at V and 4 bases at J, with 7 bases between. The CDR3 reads CASSQGTYNSPLHF. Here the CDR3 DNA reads TGTGCCAGCAGCCAGGGGACTTATAATTCACCCCTCCACTTT.

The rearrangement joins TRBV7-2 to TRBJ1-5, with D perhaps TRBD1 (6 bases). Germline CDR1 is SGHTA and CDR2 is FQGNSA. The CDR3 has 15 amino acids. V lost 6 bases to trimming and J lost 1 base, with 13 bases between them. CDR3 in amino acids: CASRVDRGSNQPQHF. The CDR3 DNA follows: TGTGCCAGCAGGGTCGATAGGGGGAGCAATCAGCCCCAGCATTTT.

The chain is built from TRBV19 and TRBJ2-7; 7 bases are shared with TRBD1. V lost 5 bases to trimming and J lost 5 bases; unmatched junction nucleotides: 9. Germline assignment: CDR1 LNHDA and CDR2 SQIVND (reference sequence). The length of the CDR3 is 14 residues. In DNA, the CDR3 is TGTGCCAGTAGTCTCAGACAGGGTTGGGACGAGCAGTACTTC. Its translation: CASSLRQGWDEQYF.

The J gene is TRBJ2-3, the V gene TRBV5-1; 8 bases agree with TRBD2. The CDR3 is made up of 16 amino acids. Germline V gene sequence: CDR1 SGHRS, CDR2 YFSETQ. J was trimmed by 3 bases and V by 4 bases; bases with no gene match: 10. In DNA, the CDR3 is TGCGCCAGCAGCGAAGGGTGGCTAGCGGGTACAGATACGCAGTATTTT. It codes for CASSEGWLAGTDTQYF.

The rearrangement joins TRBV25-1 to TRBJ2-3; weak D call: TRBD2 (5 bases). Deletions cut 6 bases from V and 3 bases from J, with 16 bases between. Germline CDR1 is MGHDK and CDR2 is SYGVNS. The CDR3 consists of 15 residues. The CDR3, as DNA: TGTGCCAGCAGCCATGACTACCCCGGGACAGATACGCAGTATTTT. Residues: CASSHDYPGTDTQYF.

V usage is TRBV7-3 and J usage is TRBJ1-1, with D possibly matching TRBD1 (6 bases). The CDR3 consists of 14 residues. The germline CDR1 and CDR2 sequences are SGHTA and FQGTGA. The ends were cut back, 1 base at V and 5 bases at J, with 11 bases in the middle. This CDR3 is CASSLSSRGTEAFF. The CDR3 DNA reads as TGTGCCAGCAGCTTAAGCTCGAGGGGGACTGAAGCTTTCTTT.

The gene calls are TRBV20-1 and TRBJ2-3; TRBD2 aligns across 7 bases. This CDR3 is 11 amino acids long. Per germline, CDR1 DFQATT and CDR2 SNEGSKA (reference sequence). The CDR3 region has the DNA TGCAGGGGGGGGAGCACAGATACGCAGTATTTT. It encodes CRGGSTDTQYF.

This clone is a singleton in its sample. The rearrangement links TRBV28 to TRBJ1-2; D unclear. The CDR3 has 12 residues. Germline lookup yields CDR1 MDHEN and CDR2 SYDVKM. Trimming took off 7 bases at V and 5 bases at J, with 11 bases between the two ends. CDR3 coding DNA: TGTGCCAGCAAGAGGCTCTCGTATGGCTACACCTTC. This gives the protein CASKRLSYGYTF.

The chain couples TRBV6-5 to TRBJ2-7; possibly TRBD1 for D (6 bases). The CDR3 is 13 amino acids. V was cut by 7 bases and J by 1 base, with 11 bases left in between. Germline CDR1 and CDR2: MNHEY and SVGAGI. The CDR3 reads CASTPGTSYEQYF. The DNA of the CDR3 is TGTGCCAGCACCCCGGGGACATCCTACGAGCAGTACTTC.

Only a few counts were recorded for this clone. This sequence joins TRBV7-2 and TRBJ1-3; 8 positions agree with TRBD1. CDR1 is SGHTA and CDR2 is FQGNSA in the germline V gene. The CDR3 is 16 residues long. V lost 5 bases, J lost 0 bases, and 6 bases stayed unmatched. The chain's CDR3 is CASSGGQVFSGNTIYF. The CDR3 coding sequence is TGTGCCAGCAGCGGGGGACAGGTTTTCTCTGGAAACACCATATATTTT.

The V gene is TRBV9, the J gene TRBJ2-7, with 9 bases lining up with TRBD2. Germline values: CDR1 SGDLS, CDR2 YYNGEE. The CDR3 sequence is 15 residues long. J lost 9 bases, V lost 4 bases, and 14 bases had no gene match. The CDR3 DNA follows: TGTGCCAGCAGCCCCGGGGGTCTAGCGGGGCCCCGGCAGTACTTC. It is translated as CASSPGGLAGPRQYF.

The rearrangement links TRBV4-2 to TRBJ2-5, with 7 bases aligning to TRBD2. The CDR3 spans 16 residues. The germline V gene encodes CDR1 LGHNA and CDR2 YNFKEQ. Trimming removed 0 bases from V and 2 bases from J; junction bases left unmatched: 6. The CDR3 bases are TGTGCCAGCAGCCAAGATGCGCGGCGGGGGCAAGAGACCCAGTACTTC. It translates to CASSQDARRGQETQYF.

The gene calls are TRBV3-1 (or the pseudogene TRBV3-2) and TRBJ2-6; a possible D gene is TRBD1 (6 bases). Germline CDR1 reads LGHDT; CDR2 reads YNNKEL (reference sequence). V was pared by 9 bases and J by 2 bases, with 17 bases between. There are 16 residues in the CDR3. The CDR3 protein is CARRIQGTAGANVLTF. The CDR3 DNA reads TGTGCCAGGAGGATACAGGGTACGGCTGGGGCCAACGTCCTGACTTTC.

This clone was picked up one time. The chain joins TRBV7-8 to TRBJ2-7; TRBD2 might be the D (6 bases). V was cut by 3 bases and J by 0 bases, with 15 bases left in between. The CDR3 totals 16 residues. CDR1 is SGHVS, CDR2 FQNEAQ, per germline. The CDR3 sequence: CASSFQLAGSSYEQYF. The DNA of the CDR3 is TGTGCCAGCAGCTTCCAACTAGCCGGTAGCTCCTACGAGCAGTACTTC.

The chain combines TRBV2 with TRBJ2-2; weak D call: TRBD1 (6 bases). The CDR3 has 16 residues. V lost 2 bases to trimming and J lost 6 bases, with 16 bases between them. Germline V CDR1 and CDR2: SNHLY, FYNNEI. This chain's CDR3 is CASSERGTSNAGELFF. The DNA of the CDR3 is TGTGCCAGCAGTGAAAGGGGGACATCCAACGCCGGGGAGCTGTTTTTT.

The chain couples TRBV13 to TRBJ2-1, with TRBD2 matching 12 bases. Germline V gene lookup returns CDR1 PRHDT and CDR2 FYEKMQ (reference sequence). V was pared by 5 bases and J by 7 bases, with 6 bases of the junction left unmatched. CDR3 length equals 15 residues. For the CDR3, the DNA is TGTGCCAGCAGCACGCTAGCGGGGGGGCGTAATGAGCAGTTCTTC. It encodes CASSTLAGGRNEQFF.

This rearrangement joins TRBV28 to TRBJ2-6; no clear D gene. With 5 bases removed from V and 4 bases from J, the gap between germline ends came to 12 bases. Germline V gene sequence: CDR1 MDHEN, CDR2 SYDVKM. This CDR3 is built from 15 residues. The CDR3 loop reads CASSPQGKGANVLTF. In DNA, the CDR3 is TGTGCCAGCAGTCCTCAAGGGAAAGGGGCCAACGTCCTGACTTTC.

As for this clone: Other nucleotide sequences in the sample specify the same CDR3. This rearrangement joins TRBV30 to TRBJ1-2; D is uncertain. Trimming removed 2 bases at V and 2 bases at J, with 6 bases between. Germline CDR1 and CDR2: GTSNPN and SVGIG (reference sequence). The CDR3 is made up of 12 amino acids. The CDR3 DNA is TGTGCCTGGAGTACTGGGAACTATGGCTACACCTTC. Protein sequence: CAWSTGNYGYTF.

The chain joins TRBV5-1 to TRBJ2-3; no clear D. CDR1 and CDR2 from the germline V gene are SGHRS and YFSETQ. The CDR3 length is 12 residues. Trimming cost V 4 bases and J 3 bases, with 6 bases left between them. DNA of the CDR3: TGCGCCAGCAGCGATATAACAGATACGCAGTATTTT. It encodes CASSDITDTQYF.

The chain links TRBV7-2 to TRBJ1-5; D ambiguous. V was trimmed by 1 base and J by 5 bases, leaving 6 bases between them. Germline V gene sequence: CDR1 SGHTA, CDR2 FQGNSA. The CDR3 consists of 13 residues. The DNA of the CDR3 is TGTGCCAGCAGCTTAGTTAACGATCAGCCCCAGCATTTT. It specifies CASSLVNDQPQHF.